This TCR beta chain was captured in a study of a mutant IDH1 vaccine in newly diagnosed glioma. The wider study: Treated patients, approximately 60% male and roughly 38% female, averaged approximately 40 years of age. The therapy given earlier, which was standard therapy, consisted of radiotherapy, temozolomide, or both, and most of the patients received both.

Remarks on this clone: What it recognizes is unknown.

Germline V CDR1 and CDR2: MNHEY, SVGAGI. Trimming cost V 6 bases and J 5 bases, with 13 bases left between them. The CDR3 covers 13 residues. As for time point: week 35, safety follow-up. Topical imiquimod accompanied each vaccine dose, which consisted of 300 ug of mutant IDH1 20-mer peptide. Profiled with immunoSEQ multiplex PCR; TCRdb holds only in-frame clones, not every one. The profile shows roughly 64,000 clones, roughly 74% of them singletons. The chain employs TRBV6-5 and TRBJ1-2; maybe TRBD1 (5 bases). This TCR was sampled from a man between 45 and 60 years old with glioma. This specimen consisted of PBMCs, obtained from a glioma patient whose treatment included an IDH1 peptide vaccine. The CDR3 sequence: CASRSPGRYGYTF. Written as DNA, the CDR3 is TGTGCCAGCAGGTCTCCGGGACGTTATGGCTACACCTTC.